This T cell receptor beta chain was retrieved from a study of neoadjuvant anti-PD-1 for oral cavity cancer. Only in-frame clones appear in the TCRdb table, and some are missing; sequencing was by immunoSEQ multiplex PCR. This repertoire shows 75,000 or so clones, approximately 80% found once; its top ten account for about 3.4%. This clone has only a few counts. V was pared by 9 bases and J by 1 base, with 4 bases of the junction left unmatched. CDR1 and CDR2 (germline): WSHSY, SAAADI. This CDR3 region has 14 residues. V usage is TRBV10-2 and J usage is TRBJ2-2; 8 nucleotides agree with TRBD2. The source is a person between 40 and 80 years old with oral cavity squamous cell carcinoma. Sequencing used PBMCs, obtained before nivolumab (anti-PD-1) treatment. The CDR3 loop is CARAREGNTGELFF. The CDR3 DNA sequence: TGCGCCAGGGCCCGGGAGGGGAACACCGGGGAGCTGTTTTTT.